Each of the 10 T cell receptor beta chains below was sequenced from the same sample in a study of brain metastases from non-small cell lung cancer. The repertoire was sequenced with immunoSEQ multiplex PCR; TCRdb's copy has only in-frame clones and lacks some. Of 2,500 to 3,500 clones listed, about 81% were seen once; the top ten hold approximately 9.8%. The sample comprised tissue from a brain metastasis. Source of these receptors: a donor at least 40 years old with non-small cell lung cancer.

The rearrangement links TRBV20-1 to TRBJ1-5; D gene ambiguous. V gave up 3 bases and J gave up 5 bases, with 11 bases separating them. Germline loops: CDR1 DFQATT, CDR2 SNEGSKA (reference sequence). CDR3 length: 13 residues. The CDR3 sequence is CSASRGLYQPQHF. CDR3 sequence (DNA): TGCAGTGCTAGTCGGGGTCTGTATCAGCCCCAGCATTTT.

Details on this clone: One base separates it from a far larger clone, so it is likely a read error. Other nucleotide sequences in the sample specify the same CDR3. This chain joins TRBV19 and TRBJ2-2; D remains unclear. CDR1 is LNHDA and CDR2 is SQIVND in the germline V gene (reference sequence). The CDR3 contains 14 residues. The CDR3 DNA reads TGTGCCAGTAGCCGACAACCGAACACTGGGGAGCTGTTTTTT. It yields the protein CASSRQPNTGELFF.

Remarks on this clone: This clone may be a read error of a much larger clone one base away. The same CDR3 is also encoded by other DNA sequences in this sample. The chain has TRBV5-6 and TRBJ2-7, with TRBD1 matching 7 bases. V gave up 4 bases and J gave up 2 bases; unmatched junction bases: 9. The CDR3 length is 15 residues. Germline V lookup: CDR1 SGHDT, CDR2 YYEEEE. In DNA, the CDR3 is TGTGCCAGCAGCACCGGGACAGCTGCTCCCTACGAGCAGTACTTC. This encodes CASSTGTAAPYEQYF. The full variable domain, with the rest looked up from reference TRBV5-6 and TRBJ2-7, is DAGVTQSPTHLIKTRGQQVTLRCSPKSGHDTVSWYQQALGQGPQFIFQYYEEEERQRGNFPDRFSGHQFPNYSSELNVNALLLGDSALYLCASSTGTAAPYEQYFGPGTRLTVT.

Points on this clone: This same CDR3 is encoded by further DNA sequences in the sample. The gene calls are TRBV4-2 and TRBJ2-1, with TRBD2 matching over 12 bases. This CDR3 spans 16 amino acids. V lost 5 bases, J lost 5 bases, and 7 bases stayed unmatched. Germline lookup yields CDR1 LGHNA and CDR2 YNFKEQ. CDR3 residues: CASSGPSGGGNNEQFF. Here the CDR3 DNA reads TGTGCCAGCAGCGGACCTAGCGGGGGGGGTAACAATGAGCAGTTCTTC.

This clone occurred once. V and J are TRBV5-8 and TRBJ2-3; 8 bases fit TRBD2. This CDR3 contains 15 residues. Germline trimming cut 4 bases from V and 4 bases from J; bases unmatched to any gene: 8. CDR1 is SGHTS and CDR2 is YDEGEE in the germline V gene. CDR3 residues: CASSREGLYSDTQYF. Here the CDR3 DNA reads TGTGCCAGCAGCCGGGAGGGGCTTTATTCAGATACGCAGTATTTT. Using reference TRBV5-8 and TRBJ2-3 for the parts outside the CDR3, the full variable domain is EAGVTQSPTHLIKTRGQQATLRCSPISGHTSVYWYQQALGLGLQFLLWYDEGEERNRGNFPPRFSGRQFPNYSSELNVNALELEDSALYLCASSREGLYSDTQYFGPGTRLTVL.

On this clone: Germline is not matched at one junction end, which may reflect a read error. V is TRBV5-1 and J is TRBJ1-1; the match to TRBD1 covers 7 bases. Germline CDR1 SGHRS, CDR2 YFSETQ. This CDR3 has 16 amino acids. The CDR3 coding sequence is TGCGCCAGCAGAATGGCAGGGGGAGGAATGGGCACTGAAGCTTTTTTT. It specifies CASRMAGGGMGTEAFF.

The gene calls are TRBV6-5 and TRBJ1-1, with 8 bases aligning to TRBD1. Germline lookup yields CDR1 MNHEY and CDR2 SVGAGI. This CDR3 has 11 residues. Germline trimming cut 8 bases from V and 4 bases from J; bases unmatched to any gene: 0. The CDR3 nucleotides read TGTGCCAGCGGACAGGGCACTGAAGCTTTCTTT. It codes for CASGQGTEAFF.

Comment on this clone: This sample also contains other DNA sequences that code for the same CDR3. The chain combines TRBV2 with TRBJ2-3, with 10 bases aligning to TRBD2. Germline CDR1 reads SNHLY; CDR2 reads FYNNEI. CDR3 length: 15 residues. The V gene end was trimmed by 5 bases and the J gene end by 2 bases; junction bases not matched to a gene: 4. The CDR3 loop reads CASSLLAGFTDTQYF. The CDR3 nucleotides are TGTGCCAGCAGTTTACTAGCGGGGTTCACAGATACGCAGTATTTT.

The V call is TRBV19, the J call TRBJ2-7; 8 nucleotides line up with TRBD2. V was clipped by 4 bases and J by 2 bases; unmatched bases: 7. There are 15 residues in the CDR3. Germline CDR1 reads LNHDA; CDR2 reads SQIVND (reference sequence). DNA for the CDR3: TGTGCCAGTAGTACCCGGGGGGGGGCCCCCTACGAGCAGTACTTC. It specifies CASSTRGGAPYEQYF.

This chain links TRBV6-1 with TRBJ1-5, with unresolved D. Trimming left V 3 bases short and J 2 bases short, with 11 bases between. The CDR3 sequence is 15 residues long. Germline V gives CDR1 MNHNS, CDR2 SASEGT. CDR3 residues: CASSEMVGRNQPQHF. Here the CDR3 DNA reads TGTGCCAGCAGTGAGATGGTAGGGCGCAATCAGCCCCAGCATTTT.